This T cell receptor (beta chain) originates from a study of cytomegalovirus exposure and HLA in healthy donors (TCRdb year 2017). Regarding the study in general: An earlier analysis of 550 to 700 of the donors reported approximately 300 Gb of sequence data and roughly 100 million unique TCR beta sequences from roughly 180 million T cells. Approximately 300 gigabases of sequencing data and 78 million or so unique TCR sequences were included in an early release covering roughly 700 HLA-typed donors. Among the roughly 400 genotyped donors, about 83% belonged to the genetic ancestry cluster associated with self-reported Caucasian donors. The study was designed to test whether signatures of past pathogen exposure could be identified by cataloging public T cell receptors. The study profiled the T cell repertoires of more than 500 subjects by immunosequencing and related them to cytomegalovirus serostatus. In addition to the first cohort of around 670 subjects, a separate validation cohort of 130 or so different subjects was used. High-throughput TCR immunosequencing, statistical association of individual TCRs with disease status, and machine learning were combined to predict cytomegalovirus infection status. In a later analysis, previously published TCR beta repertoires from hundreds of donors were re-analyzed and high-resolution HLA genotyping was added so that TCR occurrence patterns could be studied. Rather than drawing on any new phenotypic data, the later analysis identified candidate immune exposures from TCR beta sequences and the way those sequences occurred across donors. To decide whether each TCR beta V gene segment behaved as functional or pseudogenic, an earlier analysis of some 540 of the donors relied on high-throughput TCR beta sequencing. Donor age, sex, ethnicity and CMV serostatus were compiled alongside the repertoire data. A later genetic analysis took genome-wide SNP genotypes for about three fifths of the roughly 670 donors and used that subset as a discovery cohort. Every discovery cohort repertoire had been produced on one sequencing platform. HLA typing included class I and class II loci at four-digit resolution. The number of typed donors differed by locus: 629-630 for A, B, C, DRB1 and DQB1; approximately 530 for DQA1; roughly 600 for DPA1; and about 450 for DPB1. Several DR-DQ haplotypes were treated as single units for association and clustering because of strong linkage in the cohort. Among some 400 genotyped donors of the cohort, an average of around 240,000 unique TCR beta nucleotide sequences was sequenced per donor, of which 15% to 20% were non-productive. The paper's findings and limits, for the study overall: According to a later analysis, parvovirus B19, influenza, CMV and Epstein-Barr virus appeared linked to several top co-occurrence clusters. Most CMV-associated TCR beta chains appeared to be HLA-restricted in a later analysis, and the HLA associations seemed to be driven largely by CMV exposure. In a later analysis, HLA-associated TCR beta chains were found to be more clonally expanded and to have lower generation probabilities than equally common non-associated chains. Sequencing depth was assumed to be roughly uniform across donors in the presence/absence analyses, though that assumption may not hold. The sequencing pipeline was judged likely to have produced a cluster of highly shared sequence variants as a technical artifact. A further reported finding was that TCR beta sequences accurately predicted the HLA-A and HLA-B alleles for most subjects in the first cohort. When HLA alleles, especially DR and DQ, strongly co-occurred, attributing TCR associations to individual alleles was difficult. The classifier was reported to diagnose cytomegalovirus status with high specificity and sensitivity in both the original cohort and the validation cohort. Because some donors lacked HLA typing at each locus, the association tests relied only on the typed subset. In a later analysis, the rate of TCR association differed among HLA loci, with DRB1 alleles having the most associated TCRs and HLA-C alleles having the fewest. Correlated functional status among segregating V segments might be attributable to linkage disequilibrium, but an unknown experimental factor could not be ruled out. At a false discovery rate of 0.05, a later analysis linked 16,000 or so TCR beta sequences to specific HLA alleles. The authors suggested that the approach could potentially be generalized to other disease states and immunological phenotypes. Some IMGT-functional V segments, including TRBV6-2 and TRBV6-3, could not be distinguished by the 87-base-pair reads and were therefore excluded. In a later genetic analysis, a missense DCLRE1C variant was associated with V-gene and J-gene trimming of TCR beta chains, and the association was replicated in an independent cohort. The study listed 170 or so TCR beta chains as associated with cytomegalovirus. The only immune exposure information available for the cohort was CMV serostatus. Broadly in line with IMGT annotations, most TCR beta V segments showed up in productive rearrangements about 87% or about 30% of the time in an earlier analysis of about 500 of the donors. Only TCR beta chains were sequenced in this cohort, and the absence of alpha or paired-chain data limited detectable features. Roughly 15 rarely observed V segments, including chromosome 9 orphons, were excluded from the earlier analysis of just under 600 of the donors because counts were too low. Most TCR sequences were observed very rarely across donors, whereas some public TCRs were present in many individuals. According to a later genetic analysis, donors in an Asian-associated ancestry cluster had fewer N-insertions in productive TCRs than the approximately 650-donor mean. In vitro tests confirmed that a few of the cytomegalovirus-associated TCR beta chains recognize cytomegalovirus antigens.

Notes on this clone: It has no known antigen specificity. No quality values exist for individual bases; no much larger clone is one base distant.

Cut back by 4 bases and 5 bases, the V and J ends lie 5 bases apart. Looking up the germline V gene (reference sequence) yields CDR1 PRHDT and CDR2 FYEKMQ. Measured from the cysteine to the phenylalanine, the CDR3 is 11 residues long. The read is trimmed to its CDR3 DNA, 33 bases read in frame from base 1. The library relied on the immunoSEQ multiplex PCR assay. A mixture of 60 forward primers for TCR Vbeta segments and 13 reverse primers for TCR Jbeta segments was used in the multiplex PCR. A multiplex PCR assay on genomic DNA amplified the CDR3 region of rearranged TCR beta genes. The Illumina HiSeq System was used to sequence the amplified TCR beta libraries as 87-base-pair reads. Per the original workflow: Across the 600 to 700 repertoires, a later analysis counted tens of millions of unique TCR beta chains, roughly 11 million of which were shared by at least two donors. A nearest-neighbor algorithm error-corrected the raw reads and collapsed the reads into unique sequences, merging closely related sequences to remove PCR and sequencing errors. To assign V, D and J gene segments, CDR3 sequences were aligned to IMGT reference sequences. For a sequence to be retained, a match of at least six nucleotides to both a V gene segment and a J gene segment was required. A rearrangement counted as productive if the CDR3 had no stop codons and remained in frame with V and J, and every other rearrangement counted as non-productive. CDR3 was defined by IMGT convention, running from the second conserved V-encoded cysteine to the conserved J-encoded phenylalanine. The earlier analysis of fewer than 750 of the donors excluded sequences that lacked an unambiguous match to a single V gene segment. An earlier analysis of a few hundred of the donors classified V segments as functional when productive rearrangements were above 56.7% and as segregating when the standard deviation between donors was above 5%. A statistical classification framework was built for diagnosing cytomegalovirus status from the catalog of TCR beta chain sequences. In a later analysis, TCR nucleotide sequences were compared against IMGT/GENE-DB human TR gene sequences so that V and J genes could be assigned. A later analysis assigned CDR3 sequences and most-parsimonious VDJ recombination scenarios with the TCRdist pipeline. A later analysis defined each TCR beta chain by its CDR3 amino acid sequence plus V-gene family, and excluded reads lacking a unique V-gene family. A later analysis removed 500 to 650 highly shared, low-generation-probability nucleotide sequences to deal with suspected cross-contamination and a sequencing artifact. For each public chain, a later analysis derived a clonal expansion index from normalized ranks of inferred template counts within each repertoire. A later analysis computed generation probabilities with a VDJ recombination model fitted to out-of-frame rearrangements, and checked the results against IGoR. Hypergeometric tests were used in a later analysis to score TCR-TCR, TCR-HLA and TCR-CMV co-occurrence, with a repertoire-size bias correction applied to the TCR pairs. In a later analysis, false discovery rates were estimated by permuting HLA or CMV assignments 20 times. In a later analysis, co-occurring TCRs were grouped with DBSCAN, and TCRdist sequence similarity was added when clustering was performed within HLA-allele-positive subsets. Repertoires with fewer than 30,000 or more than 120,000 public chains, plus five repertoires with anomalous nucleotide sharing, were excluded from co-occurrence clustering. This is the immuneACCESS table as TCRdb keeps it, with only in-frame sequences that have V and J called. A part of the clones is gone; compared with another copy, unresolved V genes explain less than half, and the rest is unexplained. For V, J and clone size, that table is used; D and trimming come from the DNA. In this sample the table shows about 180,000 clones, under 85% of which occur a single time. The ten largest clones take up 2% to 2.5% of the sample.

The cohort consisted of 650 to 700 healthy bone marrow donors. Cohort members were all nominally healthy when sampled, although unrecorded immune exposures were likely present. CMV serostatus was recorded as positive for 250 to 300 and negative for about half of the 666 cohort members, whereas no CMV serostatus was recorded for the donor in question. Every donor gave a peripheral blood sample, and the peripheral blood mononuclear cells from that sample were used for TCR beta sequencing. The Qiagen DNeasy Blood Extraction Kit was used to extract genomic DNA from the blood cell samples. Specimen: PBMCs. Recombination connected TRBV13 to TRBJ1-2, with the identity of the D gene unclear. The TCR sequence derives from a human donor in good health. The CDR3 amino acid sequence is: CASSSSYGYTF. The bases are TGTGCCAGCAGCTCGTCGTATGGCTACACCTTC.